A single sample is the source of the 23 T cell receptor beta chains below, sequenced in a study of blood T cell repertoires in COVID-19. Using immunoSEQ multiplex PCR, the repertoire was profiled, and TCRdb retains in-frame clones only, with some absent. This sample yields about 270,000 clones, of which around 89% are seen a single time; around 2% belongs to the top ten. Sample: PBMCs or T cells enriched from blood (not recorded which). The source of these receptors is a woman aged 18-30 years who had recovered from COVID-19.

The gene calls are TRBV5-6 and TRBJ2-5, with D possibly TRBD1 on 6 matching bases. This CDR3 has 14 amino acids. From germline, CDR1 is SGHDT and CDR2 YYEEEE. Trimming took off 2 bases at V and 4 bases at J, with 12 bases between the two ends. The CDR3 DNA follows: TGTGCCAGCAGCTTTCTGACAGGCGGAGAGACCCAGTACTTC. It translates to CASSFLTGGETQYF.

The chain combines TRBV11-3 with TRBJ1-3; TRBD1 matches at 7 bases. Germline CDR1 is SGHNT and CDR2 is YENEEA. After removal of 6 bases from V and 1 base from J, the junction contained 9 bases not matched to a gene. The CDR3 extends over 16 amino acids. The CDR3 nucleotides are TGTGCCAGCAGTTTTATGTCGGGACAGTCTGGAAACACCATATATTTT. It specifies CASSFMSGQSGNTIYF.

V usage is TRBV14 and J usage is TRBJ2-7; weak D call: TRBD2 (5 bases). This CDR3 has 14 residues. With 5 bases removed from V and 2 bases from J, the gap between germline ends came to 13 bases. The germline V gene encodes CDR1 SGHDN and CDR2 FVKESK. This CDR3 reads CASSGLTATYEQYF. The CDR3 nucleotides are TGTGCCAGCAGCGGACTTACAGCGACCTACGAGCAGTACTTC. Full variable domain (remainder filled in from reference TRBV14 and TRBJ2-7): EAGVTQFPSHSVIEKGQTVTLRCDPISGHDNLYWYRRVMGKEIKFLLHFVKESKQDESGMPNNRFLAERTGGTYSTLKVQPAELEDSGVYFCASSGLTATYEQYFGPGTRLTVT.

This chain connects TRBV19 to TRBJ2-7; D possibly corresponds to TRBD1 (6 bases). Trimming took off 5 bases at V and 3 bases at J, with 11 bases between the two ends. The CDR3 has 13 amino acids. CDR1 and CDR2 from the germline V gene are LNHDA and SQIVND (reference sequence). The chain's CDR3 is CASSSHRVYEQYF. Written as DNA, the CDR3 is TGTGCCAGTAGTTCCCACAGGGTCTACGAGCAGTACTTC. Looking up the rest from reference TRBV19 and TRBJ2-7 gives the full variable domain: DGGITQSPKYLFRKEGQNVTLSCEQNLNHDAMYWYRQDPGQGLRLIYYSQIVNDFQKGDIAEGYSVSREKKESFPLTVTSAQKNPTAFYLCASSSHRVYEQYFGPGTRLTVT.

In DNA, the CDR3 is TGCGCCAGCAGCTTGGAGGGGGAAAGGGGCTACACCTTC. This translates into CASSLEGERGYTF. The chain combines TRBV5-1 with TRBJ1-2, with D possibly TRBD1 on 6 matching bases. The CDR3 spans 13 residues. Between the trimmed V and J ends, which lost 0 bases and 8 bases, there was a span of 11 bases. Germline CDR1 reads SGHRS; CDR2 reads YFSETQ.

The chain employs TRBV5-1 and TRBJ2-7, with D possibly being TRBD1 (6 bases). This CDR3 has 14 amino acids. Germline CDR1 reads SGHRS; CDR2 reads YFSETQ. V was cut by 0 bases and J by 4 bases, with 11 bases left in between. As DNA, the CDR3 is TGCGCCAGCAGCTTGGCAGGGGTTATATACGAGCAGTACTTC. This codes for CASSLAGVIYEQYF.

This chain uses TRBV3-1 (or the pseudogene TRBV3-2) with TRBJ2-5; D remains unclear. The germline gives CDR1 LGHDT, CDR2 YNNKEL (reference sequence). This CDR3 has 14 amino acids. Trimming removed 3 bases at V and 2 bases at J, with 10 bases between. The chain's CDR3 is CASSQVTNQETQYF. DNA for the CDR3: TGTGCCAGCAGCCAGGTCACAAATCAAGAGACCCAGTACTTC.

The chain combines TRBV5-6 with TRBJ1-6; D is unresolved. The CDR3 covers 14 residues. CDR1 and CDR2 (germline): SGHDT, YYEEEE. V dropped 0 bases and J dropped 8 bases, with 9 bases sitting between them. For the CDR3, the DNA is TGTGCCAGCAGCTTGGGGGAGGATCATTCACCCCTCCACTTT. Translated: CASSLGEDHSPLHF.

This clone was seen once. The chain couples TRBV2 to TRBJ1-2, with 7 positions matching TRBD1. Germline lookup yields CDR1 SNHLY and CDR2 FYNNEI. The CDR3 contains 13 residues. Unmatched junction bases numbered 1, after V lost 3 bases and J lost 3 bases. In nucleotides, the CDR3 is TGTGCCAGCAGTGATGGACAGGACTATGGCTACACCTTC. This encodes CASSDGQDYGYTF.

V usage is TRBV4-1 and J usage is TRBJ1-2, with D perhaps TRBD1 (6 bases). This CDR3 is built from 15 residues. V lost 0 bases to trimming and J lost 1 base, with 9 bases between them. From germline, CDR1 is MGHRA and CDR2 YSYEKL. CDR3 DNA sequence: TGCGCCAGCAGCCAAGAGGCAGGGGATAACTATGGCTACACCTTC. Amino acid sequence: CASSQEAGDNYGYTF.

The V call is TRBV5-1, the J call TRBJ2-5; D gene uncertain. The germline V and J ends were trimmed by 0 bases and 6 bases, with 6 bases remaining between them. CDR1 and CDR2 (germline): SGHRS, YFSETQ. There are 12 residues in the CDR3. In nucleotides, the CDR3 is TGCGCCAGCAGCTTGGATAGTCAGACCCAGTACTTC. It encodes CASSLDSQTQYF. Full variable domain (missing parts from reference TRBV5-1 and TRBJ2-5): KAGVTQTPRYLIKTRGQQVTLSCSPISGHRSVSWYQQTPGQGLQFLFEYFSETQRNKGNFPGRFSGRQFSNSRSEMNVSTLELGDSALYLCASSLDSQTQYFGPGTRLLVL.

The chain combines TRBV6-6 with TRBJ1-2; weak D call: TRBD1 (5 bases). The CDR3 length is 14 residues. CDR1 and CDR2 from the germline V gene are MNHNY and SVGAGI (reference sequence). The germline V and J ends were trimmed by 2 bases and 4 bases, with 11 bases remaining between them. This CDR3 reads CASSYGGNFYGYTF. The CDR3 nucleotides read TGTGCCAGCAGTTACGGGGGGAATTTCTATGGCTACACCTTC.

The chain couples TRBV12-5 to TRBJ1-5, with 10 bases that match TRBD1. Germline V gives CDR1 LGHNT, CDR2 FRNRAP. V was pared by 2 bases and J by 4 bases, with 11 bases of the junction left unmatched. The CDR3 spans 18 residues. CDR3 sequence (DNA): TGTGCTAGTGGTTTGTCAAGACAGGGGGCAAGAGGAAATCAGCCCCAGCATTTT. Protein product: CASGLSRQGARGNQPQHF.

V usage is TRBV14 and J usage is TRBJ2-5, with 10 bases lining up with TRBD1. The V segment lost 1 base and the J segment 4 bases; nucleotides outside the gene matches: 6. The CDR3 has 16 amino acids. The germline V gene has CDR1 SGHDN and CDR2 FVKESK. The CDR3: CASSQGRQGAGETQYF. CDR3 coding DNA: TGTGCCAGCAGCCAAGGACGACAGGGGGCTGGAGAGACCCAGTACTTC.

This clone came up once. CDR3 protein: CASSLTRGASYEQYF. CDR3 in DNA: TGTGCCAGCAGCTTAACAAGGGGTGCTTCCTACGAGCAGTACTTC. The rearrangement joins TRBV5-5 to TRBJ2-7, with D possibly matching TRBD1 (5 bases). Deletions cut 2 bases from V and 1 base from J, with 13 bases between. Germline lookup yields CDR1 SGHKS and CDR2 YYEKEE (reference sequence). This CDR3 contains 15 residues.

The V gene is TRBV18, the J gene TRBJ2-7; 8 bases match TRBD1. CDR1 is KGHSH and CDR2 is LQKENI in the germline V gene. The CDR3 runs to 14 residues. Trimming at V came to 3 bases and at J to 6 bases, leaving 7 bases not matched to a gene. CDR3 bases: TGTGCCAGCTCACCCAACCAGGGGGCGAGCGAGCAGTACTTC. Amino acids: CASSPNQGASEQYF.

The chain uses TRBV29-1 and TRBJ1-1; 9 bases align to TRBD1. The CDR3 loop spans 14 amino acids. In germline, CDR1 is SQVTM, CDR2 ANQGSEA. The junction had 7 bases not matched to a gene; V was cut back by 5 bases and J by 3 bases. The CDR3 region is CSVPPTGGHTEAFF. The CDR3, as DNA: TGCAGCGTTCCGCCGACAGGGGGGCACACTGAAGCTTTCTTT.

V usage is TRBV5-4 and J usage is TRBJ1-2; TRBD1 might be the D (5 bases). With 4 bases removed from V and 5 bases from J, the gap between germline ends came to 15 bases. In germline, CDR1 is SGHNT, CDR2 YYREEE (reference sequence). The CDR3 contains 14 residues. In DNA, the CDR3 is TGTGCCAGCAGCCTGAACAGCGGGGGATATGGCTACACCTTC. Amino acids: CASSLNSGGYGYTF.

The chain joins TRBV7-9 to TRBJ2-7; 8 positions agree with TRBD2. The CDR3 covers 15 residues. From germline, CDR1 is SEHNR and CDR2 FQNEAQ (reference sequence). The V segment lost 5 bases and the J segment 3 bases; nucleotides outside the gene matches: 9. The DNA for the CDR3 is TGTGCCAGCAGCCCCTGGGGTAGCGGGGTCTACGAGCAGTACTTC. It specifies CASSPWGSGVYEQYF.

This chain connects TRBV3-1 (or the pseudogene TRBV3-2) to TRBJ2-7; a possible D gene is TRBD2 (6 bases). Trimming removed 4 bases at V and 6 bases at J, with 13 bases between. Germline loops: CDR1 LGHDT, CDR2 YNNKEL (reference sequence). CDR3 length: 13 amino acids. DNA for the CDR3: TGTGCCAGCAGCCCACAGGAGGGAATCGAGCAGTACTTC. As protein: CASSPQEGIEQYF.

V is TRBV5-1 and J is TRBJ1-2; D is perhaps TRBD1 (5 bases). Germline V gene lookup returns CDR1 SGHRS and CDR2 YFSETQ. This CDR3 is built from 15 residues. V was shortened by 4 bases and J by 5 bases, with 18 bases between the two germline ends. The CDR3 region has the DNA TGCGCCAGCAGCCCTGGGGCCGAGCCGTTATATGGCTACACCTTC. It encodes CASSPGAEPLYGYTF.

The V gene is TRBV5-1, the J gene TRBJ1-1; 8 bases fit TRBD1. This CDR3 contains 16 residues. Germline assignment: CDR1 SGHRS and CDR2 YFSETQ. V lost 4 bases, J lost 0 bases, and 8 bases stayed unmatched. The CDR3 region is CASSPDRADLNTEAFF. The CDR3 region has the DNA TGCGCCAGCAGCCCGGACAGGGCGGACCTGAACACTGAAGCTTTCTTT.

The chain employs TRBV12-3 or TRBV12-4 and TRBJ1-2; D is unclear. The ends were cut back, 5 bases at V and 3 bases at J, with 10 bases in the middle. The CDR3 has 13 residues. The chain's CDR3 is CASSQQTYYGYTF. For the CDR3, the DNA is TGTGCCAGCAGTCAGCAGACTTACTATGGCTACACCTTC.